Below are 19 T cell receptor beta chains sequenced from a single sample in a study of T cells expressing NK-cell markers. TCRdb processed the 5' RACE reads again and assigns one entry to each CDR3 protein, with no DNA. This listing includes approximately 110,000 distinct CDR3 sequences. The sequencing sample was made of blood T cells: a sorted CD56 or NKG2C T cell subset, CD4+ or CD8+ T cells, or bulk PBMC T cells (not recorded which). The receptors derive from a woman aged 18-70 years in good health.

The chain links TRBV5-1 to TRBJ1-5. In germline, CDR1 is SGHRS, CDR2 YFSETQ. This CDR3 is 14 amino acids long. The CDR3 spells CASSLNVSNQPQHF.

The chain joins TRBV29-1 to TRBJ2-3. This CDR3 contains 16 residues. The germline gives CDR1 SQVTM, CDR2 ANQGSEA. The CDR3 loop reads CSVVLSELVGTDTQYF.

This chain uses TRBV14 with TRBJ2-7; TCRdb gives TRBD2 as the D gene, but with no DNA this cannot be confirmed. Germline-derived CDR1 and CDR2 are SGHDN and FVKESK. This CDR3 has 13 amino acids. CDR3 in amino acids: CASSQGLNYEQYF.

V gene TRBV9 combines with J gene TRBJ2-1; TCRdb picks TRBD2, but there is no DNA to check that call. The germline V gene has CDR1 SGDLS and CDR2 YYNGEE. This CDR3 contains 17 residues. This chain's CDR3 is CASSGTSGGPTYNEQFF.

The chain links TRBV20-1 to TRBJ2-3; TCRdb picks TRBD1, but there is no DNA to check that call. The CDR3 covers 16 residues. Germline-derived CDR1 and CDR2 are DFQATT and SNEGSKA (reference sequence). CDR3 residues: CSARDQGTQESDTQYF.

The chain recombines TRBV12-3 or TRBV12-4 with TRBJ2-5. The CDR3 is made up of 12 amino acids. The CDR3 sequence is CASSLGMETQYF.

The V and J genes are TRBV10-3 and TRBJ2-7; checking the TCRdb D call of TRBD2 is not possible without DNA. Germline V gene lookup returns CDR1 ENHRY and CDR2 SYGVKD. The CDR3 covers 14 residues. CDR3 in amino acids: CAISELGGRGEQYF.

This chain links TRBV11-2 with TRBJ1-2; TCRdb designates TRBD1, a call that cannot be tested without DNA. The germline V gene encodes CDR1 SGHAT and CDR2 FQNNGV. This CDR3 comprises 13 residues. CDR3 region: CASSPSTNYGYTF.

The chain joins TRBV28 to TRBJ2-7; checking the TCRdb D call of TRBD1 is not possible without DNA. The CDR3 totals 14 residues. The germline CDR1 and CDR2 sequences are MDHEN and SYDVKM. The CDR3 here is CASSLVRRGGEQYF. The full variable domain, with the rest looked up from reference TRBV28 and TRBJ2-7, is DVKVTQSSRYLVKRTGEKVFLECVQDMDHENMFWYRQDPGLGLRLIYFSYDVKMKEKGDIPEGYSVSREKKERFSLILESASTNQTSMYLCASSLVRRGGEQYFGPGTRLTVT.

This chain's CDR3 is CASSLVTKVDTEAFF. J is TRBJ1-1 and V is TRBV5-8. The length of the CDR3 is 15 residues. In germline, CDR1 is SGHTS, CDR2 YDEGEE. Looking up the rest from reference TRBV5-8 and TRBJ1-1 gives the full variable domain: EAGVTQSPTHLIKTRGQQATLRCSPISGHTSVYWYQQALGLGLQFLLWYDEGEERNRGNFPPRFSGRQFPNYSSELNVNALELEDSALYLCASSLVTKVDTEAFFGQGTRLTVV.

This rearrangement joins TRBV6-1 to TRBJ2-7; TCRdb outputs TRBD1, but without DNA this stays unchecked. Germline V CDR1 and CDR2: MNHNS, SASEGT. This CDR3 region has 16 residues. The CDR3 region is CASTESRGHGVYEQYF.

This chain joins TRBV11-1 and TRBJ2-1. The CDR3 contains 15 residues. Germline V lookup: CDR1 SGHAT, CDR2 FQDESV (reference sequence). The chain's CDR3 is CASSLVQSSYNEQFF.

The chain employs TRBV7-9 and TRBJ2-2; TCRdb calls TRBD2, which cannot be checked without DNA. The CDR3 is 15 residues long. Germline CDR1 and CDR2: SEHNR and FQNEAQ (reference sequence). The CDR3 here is CASSLEGLDTGELFF.

The V call is TRBV3-1, the J call TRBJ2-2. From germline, CDR1 is LGHDT and CDR2 YNNKEL (reference sequence). The CDR3 has 15 amino acids. The CDR3 here is CASSQALEYTGELFF. Full variable domain (rest looked up from reference TRBV3-1 and TRBJ2-2): DTAVSQTPKYLVTQMGNDKSIKCEQNLGHDTMYWYKQDSKKFLKIMFSYNNKELIINETVPNRFSPKSPDKAHLNLHINSLELGDSAVYFCASSQALEYTGELFFGEGSRLTVL.

The rearrangement uses TRBV20-1 and TRBJ2-1; with no DNA, the TCRdb D assignment of TRBD2 cannot be verified. Germline V gene data show CDR1 as DFQATT and CDR2 as SNEGSKA (reference sequence). This CDR3 contains 16 residues. The CDR3 sequence: CSASASGGAPYNEQFF.

This rearrangement joins TRBV7-9 to TRBJ2-1; the D call from TCRdb, TRBD1, cannot be confirmed without DNA. The germline V gene has CDR1 SEHNR and CDR2 FQNEAQ (reference sequence). The CDR3 extends over 15 amino acids. The CDR3 region is CASRRLDRGRNEQFF.

The chain is built from TRBV7-6 and TRBJ1-1; the D call from TCRdb, TRBD1, cannot be confirmed without DNA. This CDR3 has 16 amino acids. Germline CDR1 and CDR2: SGHVS and FNYEAQ. CDR3 sequence: CASSLARGGVNTEAFF.

V and J are TRBV28 and TRBJ2-3; with no DNA, the TCRdb D assignment of TRBD1 cannot be verified. CDR3 length equals 16 residues. Germline assignment: CDR1 MDHEN and CDR2 SYDVKM. This CDR3 reads CASSFSGQGSTDTQYF.

The chain carries TRBV5-6 and TRBJ1-1. The CDR3 contains 13 residues. Germline loops: CDR1 SGHDT, CDR2 YYEEEE. The CDR3 spells CASSLSVYTEAFF. Combining the CDR3 with reference TRBV5-6 and TRBJ1-1 gives the whole variable domain DAGVTQSPTHLIKTRGQQVTLRCSPKSGHDTVSWYQQALGQGPQFIFQYYEEEERQRGNFPDRFSGHQFPNYSSELNVNALLLGDSALYLCASSLSVYTEAFFGQGTRLTVV.